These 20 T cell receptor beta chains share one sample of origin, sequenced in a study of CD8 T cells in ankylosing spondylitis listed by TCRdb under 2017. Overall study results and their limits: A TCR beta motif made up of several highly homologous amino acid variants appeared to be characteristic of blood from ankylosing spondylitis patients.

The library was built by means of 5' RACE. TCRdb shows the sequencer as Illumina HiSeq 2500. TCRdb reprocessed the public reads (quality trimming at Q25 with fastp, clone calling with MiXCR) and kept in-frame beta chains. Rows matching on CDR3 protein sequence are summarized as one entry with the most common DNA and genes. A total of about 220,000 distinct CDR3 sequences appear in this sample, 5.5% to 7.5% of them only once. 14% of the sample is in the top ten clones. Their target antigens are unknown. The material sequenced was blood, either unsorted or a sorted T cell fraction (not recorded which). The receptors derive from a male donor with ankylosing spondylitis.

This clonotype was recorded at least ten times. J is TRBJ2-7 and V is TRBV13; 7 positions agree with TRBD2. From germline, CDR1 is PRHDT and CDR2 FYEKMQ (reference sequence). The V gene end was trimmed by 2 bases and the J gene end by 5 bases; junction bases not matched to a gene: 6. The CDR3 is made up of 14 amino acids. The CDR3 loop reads CASSLWGRADEQYF. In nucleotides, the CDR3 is TGTGCCAGCAGCTTATGGGGGAGGGCCGACGAGCAGTACTTC. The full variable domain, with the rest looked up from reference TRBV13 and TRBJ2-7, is AAGVIQSPRHLIKEKRETATLKCYPIPRHDTVYWYQQGPGQDPQFLISFYEKMQSDKGSIPDRFSAQQFSDYHSELNMSSLELGDSALYFCASSLWGRADEQYFGPGTRLTVT.

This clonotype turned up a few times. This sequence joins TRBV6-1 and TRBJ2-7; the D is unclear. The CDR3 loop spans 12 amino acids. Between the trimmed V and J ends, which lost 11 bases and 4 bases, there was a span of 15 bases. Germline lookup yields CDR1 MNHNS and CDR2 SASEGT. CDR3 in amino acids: CAVKKMDYEQYF. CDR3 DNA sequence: TGTGCCGTGAAAAAGATGGATTACGAGCAGTACTTC.

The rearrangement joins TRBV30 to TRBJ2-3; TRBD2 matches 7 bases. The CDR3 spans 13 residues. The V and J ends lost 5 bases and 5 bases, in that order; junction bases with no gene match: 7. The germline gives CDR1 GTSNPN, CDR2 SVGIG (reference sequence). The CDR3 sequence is CAWERGWEDTQYF. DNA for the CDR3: TGTGCCTGGGAGCGGGGTTGGGAAGATACGCAGTATTTT.

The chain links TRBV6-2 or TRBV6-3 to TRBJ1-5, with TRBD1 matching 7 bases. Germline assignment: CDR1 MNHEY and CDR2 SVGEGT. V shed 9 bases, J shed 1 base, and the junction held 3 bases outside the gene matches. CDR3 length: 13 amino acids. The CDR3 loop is CASSDRSNQPQHF. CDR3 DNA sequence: TGTGCCAGTTCGGACAGGAGCAATCAGCCCCAGCATTTT.

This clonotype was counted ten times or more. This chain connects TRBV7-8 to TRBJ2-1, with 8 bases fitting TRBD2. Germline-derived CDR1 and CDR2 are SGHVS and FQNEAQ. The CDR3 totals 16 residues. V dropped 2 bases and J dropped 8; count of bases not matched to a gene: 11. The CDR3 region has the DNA TGTGCCAGCAGCTTAAGATCGGGGGGGGCCCTCTATGAGCAGTTCTTC. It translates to CASSLRSGGALYEQFF.

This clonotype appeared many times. CDR3 sequence: CASSQPGLNSYNEQFF. The CDR3 DNA sequence: TGTGCCAGCAGCCAACCGGGACTCAACTCCTACAATGAGCAGTTCTTC. The chain links TRBV4-2 to TRBJ2-1; TRBD2 might be the D (6 bases). With 2 bases removed from V and 0 bases from J, the gap between germline ends came to 11 bases. Germline CDR1 LGHNA, CDR2 YNFKEQ. The CDR3 is made up of 16 amino acids.

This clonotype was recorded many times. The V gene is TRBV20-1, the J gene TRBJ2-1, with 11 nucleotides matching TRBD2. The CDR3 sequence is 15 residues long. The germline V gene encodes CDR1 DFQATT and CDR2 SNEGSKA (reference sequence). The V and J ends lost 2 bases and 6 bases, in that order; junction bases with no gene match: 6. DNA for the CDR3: TGCAGTGCTAGACCTACTAGCGGGAGTGGCAATGAGCAGTTCTTC. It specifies CSARPTSGSGNEQFF.

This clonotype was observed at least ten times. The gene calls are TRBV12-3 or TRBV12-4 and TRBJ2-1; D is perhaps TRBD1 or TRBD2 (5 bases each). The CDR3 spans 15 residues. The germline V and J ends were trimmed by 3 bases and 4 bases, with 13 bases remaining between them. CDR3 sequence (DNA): TGTGCCAGCAGTTTTTACGGGGCCATTTACAATGAGCAGTTCTTC. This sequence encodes CASSFYGAIYNEQFF.

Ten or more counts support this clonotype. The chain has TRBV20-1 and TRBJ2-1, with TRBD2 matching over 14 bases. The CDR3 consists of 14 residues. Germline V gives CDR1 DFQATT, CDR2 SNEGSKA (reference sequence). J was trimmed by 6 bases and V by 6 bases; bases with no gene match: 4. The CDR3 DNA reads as TGCAGTGCGCGGACTAGCGGGGGGATCAATGAGCAGTTCTTC. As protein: CSARTSGGINEQFF.

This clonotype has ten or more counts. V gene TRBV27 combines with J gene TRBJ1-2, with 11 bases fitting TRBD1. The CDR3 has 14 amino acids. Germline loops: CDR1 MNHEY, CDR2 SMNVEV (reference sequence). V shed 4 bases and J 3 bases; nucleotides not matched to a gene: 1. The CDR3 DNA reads TGTGCCAGCAGTTCGGGACAGGGGGACTATGGCTACACCTTC. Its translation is CASSSGQGDYGYTF.

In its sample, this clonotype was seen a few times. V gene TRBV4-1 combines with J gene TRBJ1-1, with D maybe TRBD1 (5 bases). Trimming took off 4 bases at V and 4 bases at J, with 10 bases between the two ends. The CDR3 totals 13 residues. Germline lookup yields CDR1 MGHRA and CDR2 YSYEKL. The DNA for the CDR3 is TGCGCCAGCAGCCGGGGCAGTTTCACTGAAGCTTTCTTT. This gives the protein CASSRGSFTEAFF.

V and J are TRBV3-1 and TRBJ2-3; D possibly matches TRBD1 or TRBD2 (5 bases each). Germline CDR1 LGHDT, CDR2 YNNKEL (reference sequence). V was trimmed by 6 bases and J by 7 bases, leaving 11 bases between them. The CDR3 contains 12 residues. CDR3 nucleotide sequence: TGTGCCAGCAGGAGCAGGGAGAATACGCAGTATTTT. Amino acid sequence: CASRSRENTQYF.

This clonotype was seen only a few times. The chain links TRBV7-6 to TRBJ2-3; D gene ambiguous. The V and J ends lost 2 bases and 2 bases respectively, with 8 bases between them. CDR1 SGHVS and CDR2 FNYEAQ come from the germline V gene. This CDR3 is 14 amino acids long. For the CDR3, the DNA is TGTGCCAGCAGCTTAAAACGGACCACAGATACGCAGTATTTT. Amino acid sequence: CASSLKRTTDTQYF. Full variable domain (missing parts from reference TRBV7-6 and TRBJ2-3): GAGVSQSPRYKVTKRGQDVALRCDPISGHVSLYWYRQALGQGPEFLTYFNYEAQQDKSGLPNDRFSAERPEGSISTLTIQRTEQRDSAMYRCASSLKRTTDTQYFGPGTRLTVL.

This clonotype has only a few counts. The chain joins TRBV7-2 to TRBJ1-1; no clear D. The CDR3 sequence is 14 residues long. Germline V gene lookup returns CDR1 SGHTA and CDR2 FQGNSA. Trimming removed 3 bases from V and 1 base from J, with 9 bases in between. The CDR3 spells CASSFYGTNTEAFF. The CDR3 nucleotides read TGTGCCAGCAGCTTTTACGGAACGAACACTGAAGCTTTCTTT.

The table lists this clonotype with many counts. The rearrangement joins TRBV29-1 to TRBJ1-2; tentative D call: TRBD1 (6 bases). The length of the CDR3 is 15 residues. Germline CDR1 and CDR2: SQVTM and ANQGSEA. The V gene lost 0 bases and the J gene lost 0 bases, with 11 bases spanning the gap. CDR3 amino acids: CSVEDHRAPNYGYTF. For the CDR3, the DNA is TGCAGCGTTGAAGATCACAGGGCTCCTAACTATGGCTACACCTTC. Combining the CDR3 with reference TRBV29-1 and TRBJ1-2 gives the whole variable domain SAVISQKPSRDICQRGTSLTIQCQVDSQVTMMFWYRQQPGQSLTLIATANQGSEATYESGFVIDKFPISRPNLTFSTLTVSNMSPEDSSIYLCSVEDHRAPNYGYTFGSGTRLTVV.

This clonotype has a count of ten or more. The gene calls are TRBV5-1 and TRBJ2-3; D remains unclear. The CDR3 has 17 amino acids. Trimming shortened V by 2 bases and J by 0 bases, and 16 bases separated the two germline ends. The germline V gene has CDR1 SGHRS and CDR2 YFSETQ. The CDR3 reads CASSFLGPAISTDTQYF. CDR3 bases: TGCGCCAGCAGCTTCCTCGGCCCGGCTATCAGCACAGATACGCAGTATTTT.

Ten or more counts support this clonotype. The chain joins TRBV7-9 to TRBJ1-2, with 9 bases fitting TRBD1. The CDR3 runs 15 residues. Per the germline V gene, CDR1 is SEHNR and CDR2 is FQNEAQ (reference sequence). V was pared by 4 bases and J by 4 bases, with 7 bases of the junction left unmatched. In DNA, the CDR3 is TGTGCCAGCAGCTCACCGGACAGGGGAATCTATGGCTACACCTTC. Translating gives CASSSPDRGIYGYTF.

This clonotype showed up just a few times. CDR3 loop: CASSLPGRVNVNEQFF. For the CDR3, the DNA is TGTGCCAGCAGCCTCCCGGGGCGGGTTAATGTCAATGAGCAGTTCTTC. The chain employs TRBV14 and TRBJ2-1, with D possibly being TRBD1 or TRBD2 (5 bases each). The CDR3 loop spans 16 amino acids. Trimming cost V 4 bases and J 6 bases, with 19 bases left between them. The germline gives CDR1 SGHDN, CDR2 FVKESK. The full variable domain, completed using reference TRBV14 and TRBJ2-1, is EAGVTQFPSHSVIEKGQTVTLRCDPISGHDNLYWYRRVMGKEIKFLLHFVKESKQDESGMPNNRFLAERTGGTYSTLKVQPAELEDSGVYFCASSLPGRVNVNEQFFGPGTRLTVL.

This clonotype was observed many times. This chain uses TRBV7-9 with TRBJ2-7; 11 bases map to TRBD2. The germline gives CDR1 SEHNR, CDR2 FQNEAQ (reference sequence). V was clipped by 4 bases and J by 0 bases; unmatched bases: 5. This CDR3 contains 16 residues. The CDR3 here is CASSSTSGGHSYEQYF. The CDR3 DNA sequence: TGTGCCAGCAGCTCCACTAGCGGGGGCCACTCCTACGAGCAGTACTTC.

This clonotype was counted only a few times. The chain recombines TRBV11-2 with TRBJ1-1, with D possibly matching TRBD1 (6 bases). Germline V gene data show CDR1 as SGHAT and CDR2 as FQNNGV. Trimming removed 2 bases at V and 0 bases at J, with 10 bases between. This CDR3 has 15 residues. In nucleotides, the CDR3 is TGTGCCAGCAGCTTAAAGACAGGAGTGAACACTGAAGCTTTCTTT. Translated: CASSLKTGVNTEAFF.